This T cell receptor (beta chain) was recovered during a study of shared clonotypes between healthy human individuals. The CDR3 has 15 amino acids. Trimming pared 2 bases from V and 6 bases from J, leaving 16 bases between. CDR1 is SGHDN, CDR2 FVKESK, per germline. Using immunoSEQ multiplex PCR, the repertoire was profiled, and TCRdb retains in-frame clones only, with some absent. Among approximately 400,000 clones, about 96% were seen once, and the ten largest hold around 0.3%. This clonotype originated in a young man in good health. The sequenced material came from memory CD8+ T cells sorted from blood. Subset meaning: CD45RO+ cells pooled with CCR7-negative TemRA cells. The chain joins TRBV14 to TRBJ1-2, with D possibly being TRBD1 (6 bases). CDR3 region: CASSQKSGGEDGYTF. In nucleotides, the CDR3 is TGTGCCAGCAGCCAAAAGTCGGGGGGCGAGGATGGCTACACCTTC.